This T cell receptor (beta chain) is from a study of blood T cell repertoires in COVID-19. Per the original data handling: Amplifying reference gene primers gave estimates of nucleated cell counts. The assay was immunoSEQ multiplex PCR, and TCRdb's table has in-frame clones only and misses some. V, J and clone size were drawn from that table, and D and trimming were deduced from the DNA. The table lists some 220,000 clones, approximately 80% of them singletons. This clonotype was obtained from a human donor in a cohort sampled during active COVID-19. The sequenced sample consisted of peripheral blood.

The CDR3 reads CATSELTSGRLNEQFF. In nucleotides, the CDR3 is TGTGCCACCAGTGAGCTGACTAGCGGGAGGCTCAATGAGCAGTTCTTC. This sequence joins TRBV24-1 and TRBJ2-1, with 13 bases lining up with TRBD2. The CDR3 loop spans 16 amino acids. The germline gives CDR1 KGHDR, CDR2 SFDVKD. V lost 4 bases and J lost 6; bases outside the gene matches: 5.